This T cell receptor (beta chain) originates from a study of cytomegalovirus exposure and HLA in healthy donors. Across the whole study: Among the 300 to 500 genotyped donors, over 70% were placed in the Caucasian-associated ancestry cluster.

Primers for the PCR totalled 60 Vbeta and 13 Jbeta. Only in-frame clones appear in the TCRdb table, and some are missing; sequencing was by immunoSEQ multiplex PCR. The table lists roughly 100,000 clones, 65% to 90% of them singletons. V lost 6 bases and J 0 bases, leaving 8 bases between the germline ends. Germline CDR1 reads MRHNA; CDR2 reads SNTAGT. The length of the CDR3 is 14 residues. This clone was observed a handful of times. Its target is not known. When sampled, the donors appeared nominally healthy, though they likely had unrecorded immune exposures. Findings of the study overall: After further analysis at a later stage, 16,951 TCR beta sequences were associated with HLA alleles at 0.05 false discovery rate. Among donors in an Asian-associated ancestry cluster, a later analysis reportedly found fewer N-insertions than the roughly 610-donor mean.

This clonotype originated in a man aged 30 to 45 in good health and CMV-seropositive. The sequencing sample was made of PBMCs. The genes are TRBV6-4 and TRBJ2-2, with a weak D call TRBD2 (5 bases). The CDR3 protein is CASSPGSNTGELFF. CDR3 sequence (DNA): TGTGCCAGCAGCCCGGGGTCGAACACCGGGGAGCTGTTTTTT.